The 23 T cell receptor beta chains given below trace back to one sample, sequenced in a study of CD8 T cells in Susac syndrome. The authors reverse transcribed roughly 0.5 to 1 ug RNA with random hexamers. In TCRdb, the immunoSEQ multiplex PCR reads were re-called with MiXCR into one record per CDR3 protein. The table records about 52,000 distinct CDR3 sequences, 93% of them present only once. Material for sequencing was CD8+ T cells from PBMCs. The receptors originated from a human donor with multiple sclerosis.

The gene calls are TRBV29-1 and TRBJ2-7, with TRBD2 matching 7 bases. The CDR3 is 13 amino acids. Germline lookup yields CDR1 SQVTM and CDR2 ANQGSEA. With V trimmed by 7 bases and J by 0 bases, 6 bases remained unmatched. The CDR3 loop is CSASGGTSYEQYF. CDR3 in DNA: TGCAGCGCGTCGGGGGGAACCTCCTACGAGCAGTACTTC.

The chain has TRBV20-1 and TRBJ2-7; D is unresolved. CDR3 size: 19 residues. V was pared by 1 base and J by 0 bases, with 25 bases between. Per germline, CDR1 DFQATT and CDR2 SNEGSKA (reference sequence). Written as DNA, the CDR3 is TGCAGTGCTAGAGGATCCGGCCGTGTCATTGTCGGGCGCTCCTACGAGCAGTACTTC. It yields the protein CSARGSGRVIVGRSYEQYF.

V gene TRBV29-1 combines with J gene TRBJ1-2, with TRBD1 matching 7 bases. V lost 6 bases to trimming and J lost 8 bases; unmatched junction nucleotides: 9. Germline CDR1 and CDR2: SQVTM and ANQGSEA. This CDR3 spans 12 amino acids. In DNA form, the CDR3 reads TGCAGCGTCGGGACAGCCGGGGGGGGCTACACCTTC. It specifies CSVGTAGGGYTF.

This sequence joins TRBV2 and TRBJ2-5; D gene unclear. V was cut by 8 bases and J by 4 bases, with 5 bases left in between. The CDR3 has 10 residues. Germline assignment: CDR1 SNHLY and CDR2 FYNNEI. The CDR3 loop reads CASVGETQYF. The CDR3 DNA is TGTGCCAGCGTCGGAGAGACCCAGTACTTC.

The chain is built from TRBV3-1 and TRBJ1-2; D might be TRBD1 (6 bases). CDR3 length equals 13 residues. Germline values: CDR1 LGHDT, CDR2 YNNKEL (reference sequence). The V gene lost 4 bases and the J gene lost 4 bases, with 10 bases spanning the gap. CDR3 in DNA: TGTGCCAGCAGCCGCCGGGACACCTATGGCTACACCTTC. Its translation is CASSRRDTYGYTF.

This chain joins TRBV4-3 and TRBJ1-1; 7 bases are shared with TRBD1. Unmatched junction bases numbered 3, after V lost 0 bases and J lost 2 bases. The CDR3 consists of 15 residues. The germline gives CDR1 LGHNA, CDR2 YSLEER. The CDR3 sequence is CASSQDSGGNTEAFF. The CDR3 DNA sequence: TGCGCCAGCAGCCAAGATTCAGGGGGAAACACTGAAGCTTTCTTT.

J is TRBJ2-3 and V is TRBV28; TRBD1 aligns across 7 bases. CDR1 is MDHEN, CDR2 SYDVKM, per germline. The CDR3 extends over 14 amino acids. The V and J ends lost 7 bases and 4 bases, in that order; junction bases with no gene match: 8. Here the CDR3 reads CASIGTGVADTQYF. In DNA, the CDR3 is TGTGCCAGCATCGGAACAGGGGTGGCAGATACGCAGTATTTT.

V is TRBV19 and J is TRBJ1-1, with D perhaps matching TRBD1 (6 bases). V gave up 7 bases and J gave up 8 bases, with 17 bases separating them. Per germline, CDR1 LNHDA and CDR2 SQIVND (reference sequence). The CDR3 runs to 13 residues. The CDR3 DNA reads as TGTGCCAGTACGCTTTGGGGGGGCACCGAAGCTTTCTTT. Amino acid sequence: CASTLWGGTEAFF. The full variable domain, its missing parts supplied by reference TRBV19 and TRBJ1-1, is DGGITQSPKYLFRKEGQNVTLSCEQNLNHDAMYWYRQDPGQGLRLIYYSQIVNDFQKGDIAEGYSVSREKKESFPLTVTSAQKNPTAFYLCASTLWGGTEAFFGQGTRLTVV.

CDR3 coding DNA: TGCGCCAGCAGCCCCCCCGGGGGAGGCACTGAAGCTTTCTTT. Protein: CASSPPGGGTEAFF. The chain recombines TRBV5-1 with TRBJ1-1, with a weak D call TRBD1 (5 bases). CDR1 and CDR2 from the germline V gene are SGHRS and YFSETQ. V was cut by 4 bases and J by 4 bases, with 14 bases left in between. CDR3 length: 14 residues.

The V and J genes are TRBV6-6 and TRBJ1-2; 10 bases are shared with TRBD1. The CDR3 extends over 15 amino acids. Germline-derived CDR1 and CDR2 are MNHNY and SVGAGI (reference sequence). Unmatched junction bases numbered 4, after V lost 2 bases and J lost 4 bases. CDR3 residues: CASSYGTGAIYGYTF. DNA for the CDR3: TGTGCCAGCAGTTACGGGACAGGGGCGATCTATGGCTACACCTTC.

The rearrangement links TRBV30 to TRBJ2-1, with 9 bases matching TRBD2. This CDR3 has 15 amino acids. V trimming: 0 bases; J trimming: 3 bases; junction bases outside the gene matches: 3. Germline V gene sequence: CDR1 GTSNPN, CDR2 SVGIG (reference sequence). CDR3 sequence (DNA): TGTGCCTGGAGTGTTGGGCGGGGGGGCTACAATGAGCAGTTCTTC. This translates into CAWSVGRGGYNEQFF.

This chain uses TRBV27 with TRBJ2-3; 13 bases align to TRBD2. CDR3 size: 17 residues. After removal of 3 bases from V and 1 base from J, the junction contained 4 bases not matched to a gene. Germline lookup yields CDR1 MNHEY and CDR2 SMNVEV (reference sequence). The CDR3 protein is CASSFTGTSGGTDTQYF. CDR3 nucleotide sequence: TGTGCCAGCAGTTTTACCGGGACTAGCGGGGGCACAGATACGCAGTATTTT.

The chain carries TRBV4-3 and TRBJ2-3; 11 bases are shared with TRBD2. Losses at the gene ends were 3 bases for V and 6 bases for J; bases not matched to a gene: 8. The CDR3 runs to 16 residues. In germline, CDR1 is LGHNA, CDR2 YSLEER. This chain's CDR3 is CASSQASGGLPDTQYF. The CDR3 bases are TGCGCCAGCAGCCAGGCTAGCGGGGGGCTCCCCGATACGCAGTATTTT.

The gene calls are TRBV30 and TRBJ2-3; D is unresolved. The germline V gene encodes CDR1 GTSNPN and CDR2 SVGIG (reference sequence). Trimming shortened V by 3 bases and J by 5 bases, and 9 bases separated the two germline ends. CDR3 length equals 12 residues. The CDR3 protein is CAWSLTLDTQYF. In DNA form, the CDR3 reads TGTGCCTGGAGCCTTACACTAGATACGCAGTATTTT.

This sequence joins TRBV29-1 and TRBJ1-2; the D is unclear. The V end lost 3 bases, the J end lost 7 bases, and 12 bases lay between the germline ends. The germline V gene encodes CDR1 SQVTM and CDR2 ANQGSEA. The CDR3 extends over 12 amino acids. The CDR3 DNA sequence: TGCAGCGTTGATTTCCCGATCCCTGGCTACACCTTC. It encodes CSVDFPIPGYTF.

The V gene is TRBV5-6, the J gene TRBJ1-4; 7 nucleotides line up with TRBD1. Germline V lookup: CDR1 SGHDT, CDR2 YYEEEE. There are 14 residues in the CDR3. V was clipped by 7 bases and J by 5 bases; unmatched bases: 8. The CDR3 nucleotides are TGTGCCAGCCTTTTAAGGGGGCAAAATGAAAAACTGTTTTTT. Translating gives CASLLRGQNEKLFF.

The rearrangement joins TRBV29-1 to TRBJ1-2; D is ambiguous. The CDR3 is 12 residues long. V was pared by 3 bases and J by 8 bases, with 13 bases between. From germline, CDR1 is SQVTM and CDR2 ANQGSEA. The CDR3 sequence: CSVESSSAGYTF. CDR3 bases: TGCAGCGTTGAGAGCAGTAGTGCAGGCTACACCTTC.

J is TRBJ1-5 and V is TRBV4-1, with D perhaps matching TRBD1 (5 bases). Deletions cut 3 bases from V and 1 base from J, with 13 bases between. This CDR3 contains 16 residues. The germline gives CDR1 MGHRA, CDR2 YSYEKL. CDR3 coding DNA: TGCGCCAGCAGCCACGATGGAGGGGCGAGCAATCAGCCCCAGCATTTT. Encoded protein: CASSHDGGASNQPQHF.

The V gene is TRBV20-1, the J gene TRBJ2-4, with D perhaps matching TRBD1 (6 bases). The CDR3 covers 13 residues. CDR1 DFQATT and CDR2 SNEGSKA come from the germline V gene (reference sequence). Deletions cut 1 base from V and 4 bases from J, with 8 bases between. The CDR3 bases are TGCAGTGCTAGAGGGGGGCCAAAAAACATTCAGTACTTC. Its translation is CSARGGPKNIQYF.

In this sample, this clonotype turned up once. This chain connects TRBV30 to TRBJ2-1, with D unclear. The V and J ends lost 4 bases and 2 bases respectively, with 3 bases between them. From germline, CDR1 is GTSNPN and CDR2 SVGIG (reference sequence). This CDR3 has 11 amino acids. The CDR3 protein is CAWNAYNEQFF. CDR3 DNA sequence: TGTGCCTGGAACGCCTACAATGAGCAGTTCTTC.

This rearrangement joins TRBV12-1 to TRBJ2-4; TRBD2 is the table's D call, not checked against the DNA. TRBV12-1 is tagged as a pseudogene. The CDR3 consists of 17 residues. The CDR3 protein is CASSWPRGGGPKNIQYF. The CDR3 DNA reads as TGTGCCAGCAGCTGGCCGCGAGGAGGTGGGCCAAAAAACATTCAGTACTTC.

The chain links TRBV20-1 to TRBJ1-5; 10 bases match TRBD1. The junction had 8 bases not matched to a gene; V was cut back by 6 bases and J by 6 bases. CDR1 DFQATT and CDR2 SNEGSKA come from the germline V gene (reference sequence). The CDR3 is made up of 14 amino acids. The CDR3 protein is CSAEGTGELQPQHF. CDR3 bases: TGCAGTGCCGAAGGGACAGGGGAACTTCAGCCCCAGCATTTT.

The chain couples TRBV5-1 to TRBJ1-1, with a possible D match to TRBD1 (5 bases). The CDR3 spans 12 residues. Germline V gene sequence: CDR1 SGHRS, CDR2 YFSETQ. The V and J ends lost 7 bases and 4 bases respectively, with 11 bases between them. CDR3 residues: CASGSGSTEAFF. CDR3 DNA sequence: TGCGCCAGCGGGTCAGGGAGCACTGAAGCTTTCTTT. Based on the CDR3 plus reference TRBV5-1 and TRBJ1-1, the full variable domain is KAGVTQTPRYLIKTRGQQVTLSCSPISGHRSVSWYQQTPGQGLQFLFEYFSETQRNKGNFPGRFSGRQFSNSRSEMNVSTLELGDSALYLCASGSGSTEAFFGQGTRLTVV.